These 8 T cell receptor beta chains came from one sample sequenced in a study of breast tumors, draining lymph nodes, adjacent tissues. TCRdb passed the multiplex PCR reads through MiXCR, listing each CDR3 protein once. The sample records some 140,000 distinct CDR3 sequences, 20% to 25% being singletons. Breast cancer patients provided tissue from their axillary draining lymph nodes. The specimen was axillary lymph node tissue. The source of these receptors is a female donor with breast cancer. Some clones in this sample may be carry-over from other donors' samples.

The rearrangement joins TRBV6-1 to TRBJ1-5; no definite D call. Germline CDR1 and CDR2: MNHNS and SASEGT. The CDR3 contains 13 residues. With 7 bases removed from V and 8 bases from J, the gap between germline ends came to 15 bases. CDR3 coding DNA: TGTGCCAGCATCGCAGAGTTGGAGGAGCCCCAGCATTTT. It specifies CASIAELEEPQHF.

This clonotype came up many times. The genes are TRBV20-1 and TRBJ2-2; TRBD1 aligns across 9 bases. V lost 1 base to trimming and J lost 7 bases; unmatched junction nucleotides: 4. Germline assignment: CDR1 DFQATT and CDR2 SNEGSKA (reference sequence). This CDR3 region has 14 residues. DNA for the CDR3: TGCAGTGCTAGAGTACAGGGGGCCGGCGGGGAGCTGTTTTTT. Protein product: CSARVQGAGGELFF.

Details on this clonotype: A much bigger clone sits one base away, suggesting this may be a read error. The J gene is TRBJ2-5, the V gene TRBV30; D may be TRBD2 (6 bases). V was shortened by 1 base and J by 7 bases, with 13 bases between the two germline ends. The CDR3 is 13 amino acids. The germline V gene encodes CDR1 GTSNPN and CDR2 SVGIG (reference sequence). CDR3 amino acids: CAWSDLAAGTQYF. The DNA of the CDR3 is TGTGCCTGGAGTGACCTCGCAGCGGGGACCCAGTACTTC. Based on the CDR3 plus reference TRBV30 and TRBJ2-5, the full variable domain is SQTIHQWPATLVQPVGSPLSLECTVEGTSNPNLYWYRQAAGRGLQLLFYSVGIGQISSEVPQNLSASRPQDRQFILSSKKLLLSDSGFYLCAWSDLAAGTQYFGPGTRLLVL.

This clonotype was detected many times. This sequence joins TRBV6-2 or TRBV6-3 and TRBJ2-1; 8 nucleotides match TRBD2. The V and J ends lost 6 bases and 6 bases, in that order; junction bases with no gene match: 10. This CDR3 region has 15 residues. The germline CDR1 and CDR2 sequences are MNHEY and SVGEGT. The CDR3 is CASRKPGTRGNEQFF. The CDR3 bases are TGTGCCAGCAGGAAACCCGGGACTAGGGGCAATGAGCAGTTCTTC.

In this sample, this clonotype turned up a few times. The rearrangement joins TRBV5-4 to TRBJ2-3; TRBD2 aligns across 8 bases. CDR1 is SGHNT, CDR2 YYREEE, per germline (reference sequence). Trimming cost V 6 bases and J 5 bases; bases outside gene matches: 14. The CDR3 has 16 residues. The CDR3 coding sequence is TGTGCCAGCATTCCGGAGGGGCGGGAGGTGGGAGATACGCAGTATTTT. Translated, it gives CASIPEGREVGDTQYF.

As regards this clonotype: This may come from a read error, since a much larger clone is one base off. The CDR3 does not end in the conserved phenylalanine or tryptophan, so this is likely a read error. This chain joins TRBV12-5 and TRBJ2-1, with 11 positions matching TRBD2. This CDR3 is built from 16 residues. V was pared by 1 base and J by 2 bases, with 1 base of the junction left unmatched. Germline V lookup: CDR1 LGHNT, CDR2 FRNRAP. The CDR3, as DNA: TGTGCTAGTGGTTTGGCGACTAGCGGGGCCTACAATGAGCAGTTCCTC. Translated, it gives CASGLATSGAYNEQFL.

This clonotype was recorded once. It may be a read error: a sequence one base away is much more abundant. The chain carries TRBV11-2 and TRBJ2-7, with 8 bases identical to TRBD2. CDR3 length: 15 residues. Germline CDR1 reads SGHAT; CDR2 reads FQNNGV. The CDR3 loop reads CANSPTGGLGYEQYF. DNA of the CDR3: TGTGCCAACAGCCCCACGGGGGGGCTCGGGTACGAGCAGTACTTC.

Remarks on this clonotype: A much larger clone lies a single base off, so this may be a read error. The chain joins TRBV27 to TRBJ1-4; D possibly corresponds to TRBD1 (5 bases). In germline, CDR1 is MNHEY, CDR2 SMNVEV (reference sequence). The CDR3 consists of 11 residues. The CDR3 bases are TGTGCCAACAGTCGGGGGGGAAAACTGTTTTTT. Residues: CANSRGGKLFF.